The clone carrying this T cell receptor (beta chain) has only one observation. Its antigen is not known. This sample stems from a study of cytomegalovirus exposure and HLA in healthy donors. The study, taken as a whole, reports: It was reported that the classifier diagnosed cytomegalovirus status with high specificity and sensitivity in both the original and validation cohorts. That first-cohort TCR clusters tended to co-occur in the roughly 130 validation repertoires was found in a later analysis.

Germline V lookup: CDR1 SGDLS, CDR2 YYNGEE. The CDR3 loop spans 14 amino acids. Unmatched junction bases numbered 6, after V lost 7 bases and J lost 1 base. The protocol was immunoSEQ multiplex PCR, while the TCRdb copy is restricted to in-frame clones and leaves out a portion. Of 200,000 to 250,000 clones detected, around four fifths appear once; the ten largest clones hold about 14%. Sequencing was carried out using PBMCs. The chain links TRBV9 to TRBJ2-3; 7 bases align to TRBD2. This TCR was recovered from a woman in her twenties or thirties in good health and CMV-seropositive. The CDR3 DNA is TGTGCCAGCGGACGGACTAGTGGCACAGATACGCAGTATTTT. Its protein product is CASGRTSGTDTQYF. The full variable domain, in which reference TRBV9 and TRBJ2-3 provide the parts outside the CDR3, is DSGVTQTPKHLITATGQRVTLRCSPRSGDLSVYWYQQSLDQGLQFLIQYYNGEERAKGNILERFSAQQFPDLHSELNLSSLELGDSALYFCASGRTSGTDTQYFGPGTRLTVL.